These T cell receptor beta chains were read from a single sample in a study of early T cells in non-severe SARS-CoV-2 infection. TCRdb redid the calling of the 5' RACE reads with MiXCR, one entry per CDR3 protein. The sample yields about 28,000 distinct CDR3 sequences, less than 6% seen once. The sequencing used whole blood, collected at baseline. The receptor set was obtained from an adult who was a healthcare worker with PCR-confirmed SARS-CoV-2 infection or an uninfected control (not recorded which). Both conserved end residues are part of each CDR3. D genes are given only for firm matches. The size entry gives how often the clone was seen (once, few, many) or a class if it is expanded.

many,TRBJ2-1,TRBV7-6,TRBD2,CASSSSGGYNEQFF,TGTGCCAGCAGCTCTAGCGGGGGATACAATGAGCAGTTCTTC
many,TRBJ1-1,TRBV7-7,.,CASSPIGVDTEAFF,TGTGCCAGCAGCCCAATTGGGGTGGACACTGAAGCTTTCTTT
many,TRBJ2-7,TRBV14,.,CASSQKLAPRGSYEQYF,TGTGCCAGCAGCCAGAAACTAGCTCCGAGAGGATCCTACGAGCAGTACTTC
many,TRBJ1-1,TRBV18,.,CASSPRGAGRDTEAFF,TGTGCCAGCTCACCTAGGGGAGCGGGGAGGGACACTGAAGCTTTCTTT
many,TRBJ2-7,TRBV7-8,TRBD2,CASSQGLAGYMSTDEQYF,TGTGCCAGCAGCCAGGGACTAGCGGGATATATGAGCACCGACGAGCAGTACTTC
many,TRBJ2-1,TRBV18,TRBD2,CASSPGSGRNEQFF,TGTGCCAGCTCACCAGGAAGCGGGAGGAATGAGCAGTTCTTC
many,TRBJ2-7,TRBV7-9,.,CASSFDYEQYF,TGTGCCAGCAGCTTCGACTACGAGCAGTACTTC
many,TRBJ2-3,TRBV12-3/TRBV12-4,.,CASSFSLALAGADTQYF,TGTGCCAGCAGTTTTTCACTAGCTTTAGCCGGCGCAGATACGCAGTATTTT
many,TRBJ1-1,TRBV20-1,TRBD1,CSAPTGTGGTEAFF,TGCAGTGCTCCTACCGGGACAGGGGGCACTGAAGCTTTCTTT
many,TRBJ2-1,TRBV11-2,.,CASSLIRGSHNEQFF,TGTGCCAGCAGCTTGATCCGGGGCAGCCACAATGAGCAGTTCTTC
many,TRBJ1-5,TRBV10-2,.,CASSEMDQPQHF,TGCGCCAGCAGTGAAATGGATCAGCCCCAGCATTTT
many,TRBJ1-1,TRBV12-3/TRBV12-4,.,CASRSLRGIGGGTEAFF,TGTGCCAGCAGGTCCCTCAGGGGCATAGGGGGAGGGACTGAAGCTTTCTTT
many,TRBJ2-6,TRBV11-3,.,CASSLETGANVLTF,TGTGCCAGCAGCTTAGAGACTGGGGCCAACGTCCTGACTTTC
many,TRBJ1-2,TRBV20-1,.,CSAAEGGDGYTF,TGCAGTGCTGCCGAGGGGGGCGATGGCTACACCTTC
many,TRBJ1-4,TRBV5-1,TRBD1,CASRIPGGSNEKLFF,TGCGCCAGCAGGATCCCAGGGGGTTCGAATGAAAAACTGTTTTTT
many,TRBJ2-5,TRBV29-1,.,CSVGQGQETQYF,TGCAGCGTTGGGCAGGGCCAAGAGACCCAGTACTTC
few,TRBJ2-2,TRBV18,TRBD2,CASSPSGLAETGELFF,TGTGCCAGCTCACCATCGGGACTAGCGGAGACCGGGGAGCTGTTTTTT
many,TRBJ2-2,TRBV10-3,.,CATRANTGELFF,TGTGCCACCCGAGCGAACACCGGGGAGCTGTTTTTT
many,TRBJ2-7,TRBV12-3/TRBV12-4,.,CASSLGGGYEQYF,TGTGCCAGCAGTTTGGGTGGGGGCTACGAGCAGTACTTC
many,TRBJ2-2,TRBV6-4,TRBD1,CASSLTGVGTGELFF,TGTGCCAGCAGCTTGACAGGGGTCGGCACCGGGGAGCTGTTTTTT
medium-sized,TRBJ2-7,TRBV6-5,.,CASSYSSLGSYEQYF,TGTGCCAGCAGTTACTCGAGCCTGGGCTCCTACGAGCAGTACTTC
many,TRBJ2-1,TRBV20-1,.,CSAIGNEQFF,TGCAGTGCCATCGGCAATGAGCAGTTCTTC
many,TRBJ2-1,TRBV29-1,TRBD2,CSLRTSGNNEQFF,TGCAGCCTACGGACTAGCGGGAACAATGAGCAGTTCTTC
many,TRBJ2-7,TRBV28,TRBD2,CASSFSTSGSGEQYF,TGTGCCAGCAGTTTCTCGACTAGCGGGAGTGGAGAGCAGTACTTC
many,TRBJ2-7,TRBV14,TRBD1,CASSERQGALVEQYF,TGTGCCAGCAGCGAAAGACAGGGGGCGTTGGTCGAGCAGTACTTC